These 29 T cell receptor beta chains share one sample of origin, sequenced in a study of cytomegalovirus exposure and HLA in healthy donors (dated by TCRdb to about 2017). Library preparation employed the immunoSEQ multiplex PCR assay. The multiplex PCR relied on a mix of 60 forward primers for TCR Vbeta segments and 13 reverse primers for TCR Jbeta segments. Held by TCRdb, this immuneACCESS table contains in-frame sequences only and omits some clones. Under half of the omission traces to an unresolved V gene where checked; the cause of the rest is unknown. The sample table records over 95,000 clones; 67% of these occur just once. About 8.3% of the sample rests with the top ten. What was sequenced was PBMCs. Receptors originate from a man aged 18 to 30 in good health and CMV-seropositive.

This clone has a handful of counts. V and J are TRBV5-4 and TRBJ2-7; TRBD2 agrees at 12 bases. The germline V gene has CDR1 SGHNT and CDR2 YYREEE (reference sequence). V was pared by 4 bases and J by 3 bases, with 5 bases of the junction left unmatched. The CDR3 has 15 residues. In DNA form, the CDR3 reads TGTGCCAGCAGCACAGGACTAGCGGGGATCTACGAGCAGTACTTC. Translating gives CASSTGLAGIYEQYF. Drawing the rest from reference TRBV5-4 and TRBJ2-7, the complete variable domain is ETGVTQSPTHLIKTRGQQVTLRCSSQSGHNTVSWYQQALGQGPQFIFQYYREEENGRGNFPPRFSGLQFPNYSSELNVNALELDDSALYLCASSTGLAGIYEQYFGPGTRLTVT.

This clone was counted once. This chain uses TRBV7-8 with TRBJ1-5; 7 nucleotides align to TRBD1. This CDR3 spans 15 amino acids. Germline V lookup: CDR1 SGHVS, CDR2 FQNEAQ. Germline trimming cut 5 bases from V and 4 bases from J; bases unmatched to any gene: 8. The CDR3 DNA reads as TGTGCCAGCAGCCCCCGGGACAGCAGGAATCAGCCCCAGCATTTT. Its protein product is CASSPRDSRNQPQHF.

This clone appeared a few times. The V call is TRBV25-1, the J call TRBJ2-3; 9 positions match TRBD1. This CDR3 contains 18 residues. The germline V gene has CDR1 MGHDK and CDR2 SYGVNS. J gave up 2 bases and V 4 bases, and 13 bases lay outside the gene matches. The CDR3 region is CASSASTTGQGLTDTQYF. In nucleotides, the CDR3 is TGTGCCAGCAGTGCCTCGACAACGGGACAGGGACTCACAGATACGCAGTATTTT.

This chain uses TRBV29-1 with TRBJ2-2, with TRBD2 identical over 8 bases. Germline V lookup: CDR1 SQVTM, CDR2 ANQGSEA. The CDR3 length is 14 residues. V shed 4 bases and J 1 base; nucleotides not matched to a gene: 2. The CDR3 nucleotides read TGCAGCGTTGCGGGGGGGGTGAACACCGGGGAGCTGTTTTTT. This sequence encodes CSVAGGVNTGELFF.

The rearrangement joins TRBV2 to TRBJ2-1; D uncertain. The CDR3 totals 13 residues. Germline values: CDR1 SNHLY, CDR2 FYNNEI. V dropped 10 bases and J dropped 1 base, with 11 bases sitting between them. In DNA, the CDR3 is TGTGCCACCACTTACCTATCCTACAATGAGCAGTTCTTC. Translating it yields CATTYLSYNEQFF.

This clone was observed a handful of times. The gene calls are TRBV6-1 and TRBJ2-1, with D perhaps TRBD2 (5 bases). Germline-derived CDR1 and CDR2 are MNHNS and SASEGT. This CDR3 region has 15 residues. The V gene lost 2 bases and the J gene lost 8 bases, with 16 bases spanning the gap. CDR3 sequence (DNA): TGTGCCAGCAGTGAAATGGGGTTCCGGGGTGATGAGCAGTTCTTC. Amino acid sequence: CASSEMGFRGDEQFF.

The chain couples TRBV5-6 to TRBJ2-2; TRBD1 aligns across 9 bases. J was trimmed by 6 bases and V by 4 bases; bases with no gene match: 7. CDR1 and CDR2 from the germline V gene are SGHDT and YYEEEE. CDR3 length: 15 amino acids. CDR3 DNA: TGTGCCAGCAGCCTGGACAGGGGAGTCCCCGGGGAGCTGTTTTTT. It codes for CASSLDRGVPGELFF. Combining the CDR3 with reference TRBV5-6 and TRBJ2-2 gives the whole variable domain DAGVTQSPTHLIKTRGQQVTLRCSPKSGHDTVSWYQQALGQGPQFIFQYYEEEERQRGNFPDRFSGHQFPNYSSELNVNALLLGDSALYLCASSLDRGVPGELFFGEGSRLTVL.

This sequence joins TRBV10-1 and TRBJ1-3; no clear D gene. In germline, CDR1 is WNHNN, CDR2 SYGVQD (reference sequence). The V end was cut by 2 bases, the J end by 0 bases, with 8 bases between. The length of the CDR3 is 15 residues. This CDR3 is CASSEMESSGNTIYF. DNA of the CDR3: TGCGCCAGCAGTGAGATGGAGAGCTCTGGAAACACCATATATTTT.

The chain joins TRBV30 to TRBJ1-2; D remains ambiguous. Looked up from germline, CDR1 is GTSNPN and CDR2 is SVGIG (reference sequence). V was pared by 5 bases and J by 0 bases, with 7 bases between. This CDR3 spans 12 amino acids. CDR3 nucleotide sequence: TGTGCCTGGGCCGCGGCTAACTATGGCTACACCTTC. This codes for CAWAAANYGYTF.

The genes are TRBV19 and TRBJ2-7; 12 bases are a match to TRBD2. Germline CDR1 LNHDA, CDR2 SQIVND (reference sequence). V was clipped by 6 bases and J by 2 bases; unmatched bases: 8. The CDR3 is 16 residues long. CDR3 sequence: CASSRTSGAIPYEQYV. As DNA, the CDR3 is TGTGCCAGTAGCAGGACTAGCGGGGCCATCCCCTACGAGCAGTACGTC.

The chain has TRBV2 and TRBJ2-5, with D possibly TRBD2 on 7 matching bases. Trimming stripped 8 bases from V and 5 bases from J, with 12 bases between. From germline, CDR1 is SNHLY and CDR2 FYNNEI. The CDR3 has 12 residues. The CDR3 spells CASGGAGETQYF. The CDR3 DNA reads TGTGCCAGCGGGGGGGCAGGGGAGACCCAGTACTTC.

A few counts support this clone. The genes are TRBV14 and TRBJ1-1, with D possibly matching TRBD1 (5 bases). The CDR3 length is 16 residues. V dropped 4 bases and J dropped 2 bases, with 17 bases sitting between them. Germline V gives CDR1 SGHDN, CDR2 FVKESK. As DNA, the CDR3 is TGTGCCAGCAGCCGGATTAGGGGCTGGGGCAACACTGAAGCTTTCTTT. Its protein is CASSRIRGWGNTEAFF. The full variable domain, completed using reference TRBV14 and TRBJ1-1, is EAGVTQFPSHSVIEKGQTVTLRCDPISGHDNLYWYRRVMGKEIKFLLHFVKESKQDESGMPNNRFLAERTGGTYSTLKVQPAELEDSGVYFCASSRIRGWGNTEAFFGQGTRLTVV.

The genes are TRBV27 and TRBJ1-5, with D maybe TRBD1 (6 bases). The CDR3 totals 17 residues. Per the germline V gene, CDR1 is MNHEY and CDR2 is SMNVEV (reference sequence). Trimming left V 2 bases short and J 4 bases short, with 18 bases between. Here the CDR3 DNA reads TGTGCCAGCAGTTTAGGCGCTCAGGGGAAGGTTAATCAGCCCCAGCATTTT. It specifies CASSLGAQGKVNQPQHF.

This chain connects TRBV5-6 to TRBJ1-3; 8 bases align to TRBD1. Germline lookup yields CDR1 SGHDT and CDR2 YYEEEE. The junction had 8 bases not matched to a gene; V was cut back by 4 bases and J by 2 bases. The CDR3 has 16 amino acids. CDR3 sequence: CASSPRTGLAGNTIYF. The CDR3 coding sequence is TGTGCCAGCAGCCCGCGGACAGGGCTGGCTGGAAACACCATATATTTT.

The CDR3 loop reads CASSQSGGANEQYF. In DNA form, the CDR3 reads TGTGCCAGCAGTCAAAGCGGGGGGGCCAACGAGCAGTACTTC. The V and J genes are TRBV7-9 and TRBJ2-7, with 10 bases fitting TRBD2. The CDR3 runs to 14 residues. Trimming cost V 6 bases and J 5 bases; bases outside gene matches: 7. Germline CDR1 reads SEHNR; CDR2 reads FQNEAQ (reference sequence). Full variable domain (remainder filled in from reference TRBV7-9 and TRBJ2-7): DTGVSQNPRHKITKRGQNVTFRCDPISEHNRLYWYRQTLGQGPEFLTYFQNEAQLEKSRLLSDRFSAERPKGSFSTLEIQRTEQGDSAMYLCASSQSGGANEQYFGPGTRLTVT.

This chain joins TRBV6-1 and TRBJ2-2; tentative D call: TRBD1 (6 bases). From germline, CDR1 is MNHNS and CDR2 SASEGT. V was clipped by 2 bases and J by 5 bases, with 18 bases between them. The CDR3 is 17 residues long. This CDR3 reads CASSECRTDRTTGELFF. DNA for the CDR3: TGTGCCAGCAGTGAATGCAGGACAGACCGAACTACCGGGGAGCTGTTTTTT.

The chain couples TRBV7-9 to TRBJ2-2, with 12 bases fitting TRBD2. The J segment lost 3 bases and the V segment lost 7 bases, leaving 3 bases of the junction unmatched. CDR1 and CDR2 (germline): SEHNR, FQNEAQ (reference sequence). The CDR3 sequence is 15 residues long. This CDR3 is CASTRTSGDTGELFF. The CDR3 nucleotides are TGTGCCAGCACCCGGACTAGCGGGGACACCGGGGAGCTGTTTTTT.

V and J are TRBV27 and TRBJ1-5; weak D call: TRBD1 (5 bases). Germline V gene sequence: CDR1 MNHEY, CDR2 SMNVEV (reference sequence). V was shortened by 3 bases and J by 1 base, with 7 bases between the two germline ends. The CDR3 has 14 amino acids. The CDR3 sequence is CASSLAGSNQPQHF. CDR3 coding DNA: TGTGCCAGCAGTTTGGCAGGGAGCAATCAGCCCCAGCATTTT.

This rearrangement joins TRBV11-2 to TRBJ1-2; tentatively, D is TRBD1 (6 bases). CDR1 is SGHAT and CDR2 is FQNNGV in the germline V gene. Trimming removed 5 bases at V and 5 bases at J, with 15 bases between. This CDR3 is 14 amino acids long. CDR3 DNA sequence: TGTGCCAGCAGCCCCCCGACAGGAGTGTATGGCTACACCTTC. Amino acid sequence: CASSPPTGVYGYTF.

The chain recombines TRBV7-9 with TRBJ2-5, with unresolved D. CDR3 length: 12 residues. Germline CDR1 SEHNR, CDR2 FQNEAQ (reference sequence). The V and J ends lost 4 bases and 3 bases respectively, with 6 bases between them. The CDR3 nucleotides are TGTGCCAGCAGCTGGCAGGAAGAGACCCAGTACTTC. Protein product: CASSWQEETQYF.

This chain links TRBV18 with TRBJ2-7; possibly TRBD1 for D (6 bases). Germline CDR1 and CDR2: KGHSH and LQKENI. The CDR3 is made up of 12 amino acids. Trimming removed 5 bases from V and 5 bases from J, with 10 bases in between. In nucleotides, the CDR3 is TGTGCCAGCTCATCGGGACAAGACGAGCAGTACGTC. Translated, it gives CASSSGQDEQYV.

The chain combines TRBV5-1 with TRBJ2-5, with D perhaps TRBD1 (6 bases). The CDR3 length is 15 residues. Germline CDR1 is SGHRS and CDR2 is YFSETQ. Trimming cost V 3 bases and J 1 base, with 13 bases left between them. The CDR3 DNA reads TGCGCCAGCAGCTCCAGTGGACAGCTCCAAGAGACCCAGTACTTC. Its protein product is CASSSSGQLQETQYF.

The chain is built from TRBV18 and TRBJ1-1; 9 nucleotides match TRBD1. The CDR3 spans 13 residues. The trim removed 3 bases at V and 11 bases at J, leaving 7 bases unmatched. The germline CDR1 and CDR2 sequences are KGHSH and LQKENI. CDR3 residues: CASSPGTGKAAFF. CDR3 in DNA: TGTGCCAGCTCACCGGGGACAGGGAAAGCGGCTTTCTTT.

This clone was counted a few times. The rearrangement joins TRBV7-2 to TRBJ2-3; 9 bases are shared with TRBD2. The CDR3 loop spans 16 amino acids. The V and J ends lost 2 bases and 2 bases, in that order; junction bases with no gene match: 5. The germline CDR1 and CDR2 sequences are SGHTA and FQGNSA. CDR3 DNA: TGTGCCAGCAGCTTACGTTCTAGCGGGGACACAGATACGCAGTATTTT. Protein product: CASSLRSSGDTDTQYF.

This chain joins TRBV5-6 and TRBJ1-1; D may be TRBD1 (5 bases). The germline gives CDR1 SGHDT, CDR2 YYEEEE. Trimming stripped 0 bases from V and 4 bases from J, with 13 bases between. This CDR3 is built from 15 residues. The CDR3 DNA sequence: TGTGCCAGCAGCTTGGTAGTCCAGGGCCCCACTGAAGCTTTCTTT. Translating it yields CASSLVVQGPTEAFF.

J is TRBJ1-1 and V is TRBV7-6, with a tentative D call TRBD1 (5 bases). V lost 2 bases, J lost 4 bases, and 8 bases lay in between. Germline lookup yields CDR1 SGHVS and CDR2 FNYEAQ. The CDR3 covers 13 residues. CDR3 sequence: CASSLQGITEAFF. CDR3 DNA: TGTGCCAGCAGCTTACAGGGAATCACTGAAGCTTTCTTT.

The rearrangement links TRBV28 to TRBJ1-1; D possibly corresponds to TRBD1 (5 bases). V gave up 2 bases and J gave up 0 bases, with 13 bases separating them. The germline V gene encodes CDR1 MDHEN and CDR2 SYDVKM. The CDR3 covers 16 residues. In nucleotides, the CDR3 is TGTGCCAGCAGTTTACCGATGACAGTTTTGAACACTGAAGCTTTCTTT. It codes for CASSLPMTVLNTEAFF.

This chain connects TRBV7-2 to TRBJ1-1; 8 positions agree with TRBD1. Germline trimming cut 4 bases from V and 0 bases from J; bases unmatched to any gene: 4. This CDR3 has 15 amino acids. The germline V gene has CDR1 SGHTA and CDR2 FQGNSA. This CDR3 reads CASSSQGAMNTEAFF. DNA of the CDR3: TGTGCCAGCAGCTCCCAGGGGGCAATGAACACTGAAGCTTTCTTT. Complete variable domain (other parts from reference TRBV7-2 and TRBJ1-1): GAGVSQSPSNKVTEKGKDVELRCDPISGHTALYWYRQSLGQGLEFLIYFQGNSAPDKSGLPSDRFSAERTGGSVSTLTIQRTQQEDSAVYLCASSSQGAMNTEAFFGQGTRLTVV.

This chain uses TRBV29-1 with TRBJ1-2; 9 bases agree with TRBD1. The CDR3 loop spans 14 amino acids. Germline lookup yields CDR1 SQVTM and CDR2 ANQGSEA. The junction had 7 bases not matched to a gene; V was cut back by 2 bases and J by 6 bases. The CDR3, as DNA: TGCAGCGTTGAATCGGGACAGGGTGTCCATGGCTACACCTTC. As protein: CSVESGQGVHGYTF.